The 22 T cell receptor beta chains presented below share a single source sample, sequenced in a study of beta chain features in type 1 diabetes. Investigators reverse transcribed all isolated RNA, so they sequenced expressed TCRB transcripts. Data came from immunoSEQ multiplex PCR; TCRdb stores just in-frame clones and leaves some out. Among roughly 400,000 clones listed, about 15% were seen once. Sequenced input: naive CD4+ T cells from blood. All receptors come from a man under 40 in good health.

The sample holds a few counts of this clone. V usage is TRBV25-1 and J usage is TRBJ2-4, with a tentative D call TRBD2 (7 bases). V was pared by 9 bases and J by 8 bases, with 23 bases between. The CDR3 loop spans 15 amino acids. The germline V gene encodes CDR1 MGHDK and CDR2 SYGVNS. The CDR3 is CARTNPGGTGYIQYF. CDR3 nucleotide sequence: TGTGCCAGAACCAACCCGGGGGGCACGGGGTACATTCAGTACTTC. Full variable domain (missing parts from reference TRBV25-1 and TRBJ2-4): EADIYQTPRYLVIGTGKKITLECSQTMGHDKMYWYQQDPGMELHLIHYSYGVNSTEKGDLSSESTVSRIRTEHFPLTLESARPSHTSQYLCARTNPGGTGYIQYFGAGTRLSVL.

This clone was picked up a small number of times. The chain employs TRBV18 and TRBJ2-4; unclear D gene. V was clipped by 3 bases and J by 2 bases, with 11 bases between them. Germline V gene sequence: CDR1 KGHSH, CDR2 LQKENI. CDR3 length: 15 residues. Here the CDR3 reads CASSPLTQTKNIQYF. The CDR3 DNA is TGTGCCAGCTCACCTCTGACCCAAACCAAAAACATTCAGTACTTC.

The rearrangement uses TRBV15 and TRBJ1-1, with TRBD1 as a possible D gene (5 bases). CDR1 and CDR2 (germline): LNHNV, YYDKDF (reference sequence). The CDR3 length is 15 residues. Trimming took off 0 bases at V and 10 bases at J, with 18 bases between the two ends. The CDR3 DNA reads TGTGCCACCAGCAGAGAGACGGCAGGGCTAGGTGGAGCTTTCTTT. Translation: CATSRETAGLGGAFF.

The rearrangement uses TRBV5-1 and TRBJ2-3, with D possibly matching TRBD1 (6 bases). There are 17 residues in the CDR3. V was clipped by 0 bases and J by 5 bases, with 19 bases between them. Germline V gene sequence: CDR1 SGHRS, CDR2 YFSETQ. The CDR3, as DNA: TGCGCCAGCAGCTTGGCCCGTAGCAGGGGACCCAGAGATACGCAGTATTTT. It yields the protein CASSLARSRGPRDTQYF.

CDR3 amino acids: CASSWTRTDTQYF. Here the CDR3 DNA reads TGTGCCAGCAGTTGGACTAGAACAGATACGCAGTATTTT. The V and J genes are TRBV7-3 and TRBJ2-3; the match to TRBD2 covers 7 bases. The V gene end was trimmed by 6 bases and the J gene end by 3 bases; junction bases not matched to a gene: 3. This CDR3 is built from 13 residues. The germline gives CDR1 SGHTA, CDR2 FQGTGA.

The chain employs TRBV4-3 and TRBJ2-3, with 8 nucleotides matching TRBD2. CDR3 length: 19 residues. J was trimmed by 3 bases and V by 1 base; bases with no gene match: 15. The germline gives CDR1 LGHNA, CDR2 YSLEER. Written as DNA, the CDR3 is TGCGCCAGCAGCCAAGCCCCAGCGTCGGCGGGGGGTATGACAGATACGCAGTATTTT. Translating gives CASSQAPASAGGMTDTQYF.

V is TRBV18 and J is TRBJ2-3; D possibly corresponds to TRBD1 (6 bases). From germline, CDR1 is KGHSH and CDR2 LQKENI. CDR3 length: 18 amino acids. Trimming shortened V by 3 bases and J by 2 bases, and 21 bases separated the two germline ends. The CDR3 region has the DNA TGTGCCAGCTCACCGCTCCCAGTAACAGGGACCTTCACAGATACGCAGTATTTT. This encodes CASSPLPVTGTFTDTQYF.

This clone was recorded a few times. The chain has TRBV10-3 and TRBJ2-5, with D unresolved. V lost 4 bases and J lost 0, with 3 bases in between. This CDR3 has 12 amino acids. The germline V gene has CDR1 ENHRY and CDR2 SYGVKD. The CDR3 here is CAISGYQETQYF. In DNA form, the CDR3 reads TGTGCCATCAGTGGGTACCAAGAGACCCAGTACTTC.

J is TRBJ2-1 and V is TRBV15; no clear D gene. The germline V gene encodes CDR1 LNHNV and CDR2 YYDKDF (reference sequence). V was pared by 3 bases and J by 0 bases, with 12 bases between. The CDR3 runs to 16 residues. The CDR3 region has the DNA TGTGCCACCAGCAGGACCGGACGGTCCTCCTACAATGAGCAGTTCTTC. It specifies CATSRTGRSSYNEQFF.

This clone was seen a few times. The chain links TRBV19 to TRBJ2-5; D perhaps matches TRBD2 (6 bases). This CDR3 is 13 amino acids long. Germline CDR1 is LNHDA and CDR2 is SQIVND (reference sequence). Trimming removed 3 bases from V and 5 bases from J, with 10 bases in between. CDR3 amino acids: CASSMGLGETQYF. The CDR3 nucleotides are TGTGCCAGTAGTATGGGACTGGGGGAGACCCAGTACTTC.

The table lists this clone with a few counts. The CDR3 here is CASSKDTEAFF. In DNA, the CDR3 is TGCGCCAGCAGCAAGGACACTGAAGCTTTCTTT. The gene calls are TRBV5-1 and TRBJ1-1; D remains unclear. Germline V gene data show CDR1 as SGHRS and CDR2 as YFSETQ. The CDR3 runs 11 residues. V gave up 4 bases and J gave up 3 bases, with 4 bases separating them.

This clone turned up a few times. This chain links TRBV10-3 with TRBJ2-7; 7 bases match TRBD1. CDR1 is ENHRY, CDR2 SYGVKD, per germline. The CDR3 totals 15 residues. The V and J ends lost 11 bases and 3 bases, in that order; junction bases with no gene match: 16. The CDR3 reads CASSRGIASYYEQYV. The CDR3 region has the DNA TGTGCCTCAAGCAGGGGGATAGCCTCCTACTACGAGCAGTACGTC.

This clone was counted between two and nine times. The chain uses TRBV7-2 and TRBJ2-5; D gene uncertain. The CDR3 loop spans 12 amino acids. CDR1 is SGHTA and CDR2 is FQGNSA in the germline V gene. With 4 bases removed from V and 5 bases from J, the gap between germline ends came to 8 bases. The CDR3 sequence is CASSSFLETQYF. The CDR3 DNA is TGTGCCAGCAGCTCCTTCCTGGAGACCCAGTACTTC. The full variable domain, rest sourced from reference TRBV7-2 and TRBJ2-5, is GAGVSQSPSNKVTEKGKDVELRCDPISGHTALYWYRQSLGQGLEFLIYFQGNSAPDKSGLPSDRFSAERTGGSVSTLTIQRTQQEDSAVYLCASSSFLETQYFGPGTRLLVL.

The chain couples TRBV13 to TRBJ2-3, with TRBD1 identical over 9 bases. CDR3 length equals 16 residues. V lost 5 bases and J lost 0; bases outside the gene matches: 6. Germline V gene data show CDR1 as PRHDT and CDR2 as FYEKMQ (reference sequence). In DNA, the CDR3 is TGTGCCAGCAGCCCGGACAGGGGAGCAAGCACAGATACGCAGTATTTT. The encoded protein is CASSPDRGASTDTQYF.

Here the CDR3 DNA reads TGTGCCAGCAGCTCGGGTAGCAGCGGAGTATACGAGCAGTACTTC. Amino acid sequence: CASSSGSSGVYEQYF. This chain connects TRBV7-2 to TRBJ2-7; a possible D gene is TRBD2 (5 bases). Germline CDR1 SGHTA, CDR2 FQGNSA. CDR3 size: 15 residues. Trimming took 4 bases from V and 4 from J, leaving 17 bases between them. Looking up the rest from reference TRBV7-2 and TRBJ2-7 gives the full variable domain: GAGVSQSPSNKVTEKGKDVELRCDPISGHTALYWYRQSLGQGLEFLIYFQGNSAPDKSGLPSDRFSAERTGGSVSTLTIQRTQQEDSAVYLCASSSGSSGVYEQYFGPGTRLTVT.

This chain uses TRBV25-1 with TRBJ1-2, with D possibly matching TRBD1 (6 bases). This CDR3 is 14 amino acids long. Germline CDR1 reads MGHDK; CDR2 reads SYGVNS. Deletions cut 4 bases from V and 2 bases from J, with 11 bases between. The CDR3: CASSVGQRNYGYTF. CDR3 sequence (DNA): TGTGCCAGCAGTGTTGGACAGAGGAACTATGGCTACACCTTC.

This clone appeared a few times. The chain couples TRBV6-6 to TRBJ2-1; tentative D call: TRBD2 (6 bases). CDR1 and CDR2 from the germline V gene are MNHNY and SVGAGI (reference sequence). Trimming took off 6 bases at V and 0 bases at J, with 12 bases between the two ends. This CDR3 is built from 15 residues. The CDR3: CASRGLAPSYNEQFF. The CDR3 nucleotides read TGTGCCAGCAGAGGGCTAGCGCCCTCCTACAATGAGCAGTTCTTC.

The chain joins TRBV7-6 to TRBJ1-6; 8 bases fit TRBD1. V lost 5 bases and J lost 11; bases outside the gene matches: 14. CDR1 and CDR2 (germline): SGHVS, FNYEAQ. The CDR3 has 16 amino acids. The CDR3 DNA follows: TGTGCCAGCAGCCGAGCCCGGACAGGGACGACGACACCCCTCCACTTT. Protein: CASSRARTGTTTPLHF.

In its sample, this clone was seen a few times. V is TRBV7-9 and J is TRBJ1-1, with D uncertain. V lost 4 bases, J lost 1 base, and 10 bases lay in between. The CDR3 consists of 14 residues. Germline V gene data show CDR1 as SEHNR and CDR2 as FQNEAQ (reference sequence). The chain's CDR3 is CASSSVMRNTEAFF. The DNA for the CDR3 is TGTGCCAGCAGCTCCGTAATGAGGAACACTGAAGCTTTCTTT.

The sample holds a few counts of this clone. This chain joins TRBV30 and TRBJ1-1; no reliable D call. The V gene's germline CDR1 is GTSNPN and CDR2 SVGIG (reference sequence). V lost 2 bases, J lost 6 bases, and 13 bases lay in between. The CDR3 runs to 13 residues. The CDR3 nucleotides are TGTGCCTGGAGTCTACGGTTTGTCGCTGAAGCTTTCTTT. This encodes CAWSLRFVAEAFF.

The rearrangement uses TRBV18 and TRBJ2-3; possibly TRBD2 for D (7 bases). The V end lost 0 bases, the J end lost 3 bases, and 16 bases lay between the germline ends. CDR1 KGHSH and CDR2 LQKENI come from the germline V gene. This CDR3 is 17 amino acids long. CDR3 region: CASSPPPAGAQTDTQYF. CDR3 bases: TGTGCCAGCTCACCACCTCCCGCGGGGGCACAAACAGATACGCAGTATTTT.

This clone was seen a few times. The chain has TRBV2 and TRBJ2-2; the D gene is possibly TRBD2 (6 bases). Trimming took 6 bases from V and 0 from J, leaving 11 bases between them. This CDR3 has 15 residues. Germline CDR1 SNHLY, CDR2 FYNNEI. As DNA, the CDR3 is TGTGCCAGCAGACTTAGCGGAACGAACACCGGGGAGCTGTTTTTT. Protein sequence: CASRLSGTNTGELFF.